This TCR beta chain is from a study of T cell repertoires in cytomegalovirus infection. Background on the study: Based on public TCR beta signatures, there were indications of CMV infection and of a matching HLA type.

CDR3 size: 17 residues. The trim removed 0 bases at V and 2 bases at J, leaving 8 bases unmatched. Germline CDR1 MGHRA, CDR2 YSYEKL. This clonotype was observed a handful of times. Its antigen is unknown. TCRdb reanalysed the reads using MiXCR and keeps one entry per CDR3 protein. Seen here are roughly 990,000 distinct CDR3 sequences, roughly 30% observed once, and the top ten hold 11% to 15%. Whole-study results and caveats: Individuals carrying CMV plus the relevant HLA were identified by cumulative frequency of public TCR beta families.

The chain carries TRBV4-1 and TRBJ2-3; 7 bases align to TRBD1. This clonotype originated in a human donor in good health (CMV status not recorded). Some clones in this sample may be carry-over from other donors' samples. Sample: cultured CD8+ T cells from PBMCs, taken from culture after CMV antigen stimulation. Here the CDR3 reads CASSQDPTGTATDTQYF. As DNA, the CDR3 is TGCGCCAGCAGCCAAGATCCGACCGGGACAGCCACAGATACGCAGTATTTT.